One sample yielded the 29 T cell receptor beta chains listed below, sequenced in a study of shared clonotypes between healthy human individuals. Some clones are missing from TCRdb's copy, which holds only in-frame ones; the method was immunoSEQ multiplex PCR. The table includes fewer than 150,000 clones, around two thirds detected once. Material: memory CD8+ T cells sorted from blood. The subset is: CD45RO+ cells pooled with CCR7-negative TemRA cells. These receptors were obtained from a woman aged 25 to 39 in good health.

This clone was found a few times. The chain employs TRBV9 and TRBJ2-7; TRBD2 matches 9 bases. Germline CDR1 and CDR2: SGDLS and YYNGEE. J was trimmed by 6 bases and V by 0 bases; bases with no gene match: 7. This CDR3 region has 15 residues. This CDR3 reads CASSVGRFSGSEQYF. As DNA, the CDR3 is TGTGCCAGCAGCGTAGGTCGGTTTAGCGGGAGCGAGCAGTACTTC.

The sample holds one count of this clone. CDR3 loop: CASSAGFGGYGYTF. The CDR3 region has the DNA TGTGCCAGCAGCGCAGGTTTTGGGGGCTATGGCTACACCTTC. The rearrangement joins TRBV7-8 to TRBJ1-2; the D gene is possibly TRBD1 (5 bases). V lost 5 bases, J lost 4 bases, and 14 bases lay in between. The CDR3 consists of 14 residues. Looked up from germline, CDR1 is SGHVS and CDR2 is FQNEAQ.

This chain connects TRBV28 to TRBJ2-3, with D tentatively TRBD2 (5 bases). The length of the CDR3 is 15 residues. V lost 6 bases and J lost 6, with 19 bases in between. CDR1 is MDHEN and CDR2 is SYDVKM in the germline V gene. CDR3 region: CASSIGGLAADTQYF. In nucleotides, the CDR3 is TGTGCCAGCAGCATCGGAGGCCTGGCGGCCGATACGCAGTATTTT.

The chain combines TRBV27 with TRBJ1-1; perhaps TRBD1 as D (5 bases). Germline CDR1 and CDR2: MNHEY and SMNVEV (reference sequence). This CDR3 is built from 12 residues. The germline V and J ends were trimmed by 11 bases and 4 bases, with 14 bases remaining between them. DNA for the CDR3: TGTGCCGTAGGGGAGGGGCGCACTGAAGCTTTCTTT. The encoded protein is CAVGEGRTEAFF.

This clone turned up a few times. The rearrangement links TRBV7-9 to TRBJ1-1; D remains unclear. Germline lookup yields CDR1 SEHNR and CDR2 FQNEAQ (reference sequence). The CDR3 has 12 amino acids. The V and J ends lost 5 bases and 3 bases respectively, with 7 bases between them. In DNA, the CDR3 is TGTGCCAGCAGCCAAAGGGACACTGAAGCTTTCTTT. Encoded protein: CASSQRDTEAFF.

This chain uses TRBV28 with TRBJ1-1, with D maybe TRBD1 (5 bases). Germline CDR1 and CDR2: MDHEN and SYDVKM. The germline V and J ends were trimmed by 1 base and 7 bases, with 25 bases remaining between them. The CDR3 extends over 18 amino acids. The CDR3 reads CASSLYFWARQLWVEAFF. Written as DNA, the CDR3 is TGTGCCAGCAGTTTATATTTTTGGGCAAGACAGTTATGGGTTGAAGCTTTCTTT.

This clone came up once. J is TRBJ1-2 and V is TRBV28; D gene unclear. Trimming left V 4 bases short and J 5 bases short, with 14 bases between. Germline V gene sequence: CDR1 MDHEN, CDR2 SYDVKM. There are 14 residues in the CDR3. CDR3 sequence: CASSYYNQRYGYTF. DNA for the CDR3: TGTGCCAGCAGTTACTATAACCAGAGGTATGGCTACACCTTC.

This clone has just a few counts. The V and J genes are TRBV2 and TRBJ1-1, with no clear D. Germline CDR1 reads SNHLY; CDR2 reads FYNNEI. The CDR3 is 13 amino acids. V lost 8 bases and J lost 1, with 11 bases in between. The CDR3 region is CASRKKGNTEAFF. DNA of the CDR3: TGTGCCAGCCGCAAGAAAGGGAACACTGAAGCTTTCTTT.

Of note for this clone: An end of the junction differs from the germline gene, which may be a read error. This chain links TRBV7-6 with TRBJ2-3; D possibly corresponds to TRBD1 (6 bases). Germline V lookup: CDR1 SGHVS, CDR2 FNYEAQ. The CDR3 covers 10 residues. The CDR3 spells CASSIGTLSF. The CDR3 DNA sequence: TGTGCCAGCAGCATAGGGACACTTTCTTTT.

CDR3 DNA sequence: TGTGCCTGGAGTGGAACACAAGAATCGGGCGGCTACACCTTC. It encodes CAWSGTQESGGYTF. The chain is built from TRBV30 and TRBJ1-2; D unclear. The CDR3 loop spans 14 amino acids. Germline assignment: CDR1 GTSNPN and CDR2 SVGIG (reference sequence). Between the trimmed V and J ends, which lost 1 base and 8 bases, there was a span of 17 bases.

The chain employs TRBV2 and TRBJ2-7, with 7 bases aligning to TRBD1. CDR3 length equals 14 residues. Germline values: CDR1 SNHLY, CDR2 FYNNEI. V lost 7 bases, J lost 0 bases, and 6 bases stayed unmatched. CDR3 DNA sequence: TGTGCCAGCAAGGGGACAGCGAGCTCCTACGAGCAGTACTTC. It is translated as CASKGTASSYEQYF.

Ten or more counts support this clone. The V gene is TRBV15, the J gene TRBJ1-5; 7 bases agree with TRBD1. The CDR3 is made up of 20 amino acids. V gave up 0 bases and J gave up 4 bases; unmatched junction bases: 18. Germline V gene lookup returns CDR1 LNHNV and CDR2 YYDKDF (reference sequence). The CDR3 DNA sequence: TGTGCCACCAGCAGAGAAGGGGACGAGGGGGCCCGGGAGTGGAATCAGCCCCAGCATTTT. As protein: CATSREGDEGAREWNQPQHF.

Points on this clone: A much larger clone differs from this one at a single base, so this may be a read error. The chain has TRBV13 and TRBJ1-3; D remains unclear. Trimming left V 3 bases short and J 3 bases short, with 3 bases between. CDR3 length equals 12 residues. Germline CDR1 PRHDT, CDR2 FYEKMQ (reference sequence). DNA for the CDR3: TGTGCCAGCAGCTTCGGTGGAAACACCATATATTTT. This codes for CASSFGGNTIYF. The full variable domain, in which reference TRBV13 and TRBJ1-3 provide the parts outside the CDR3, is AAGVIQSPRHLIKEKRETATLKCYPIPRHDTVYWYQQGPGQDPQFLISFYEKMQSDKGSIPDRFSAQQFSDYHSELNMSSLELGDSALYFCASSFGGNTIYFGEGSWLTVV.

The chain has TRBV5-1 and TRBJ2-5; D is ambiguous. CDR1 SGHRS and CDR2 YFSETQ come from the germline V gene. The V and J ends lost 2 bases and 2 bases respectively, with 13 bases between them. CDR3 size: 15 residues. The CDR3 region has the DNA TGCGCCAGCAGCTTCCGGGCCTCGAATCAAGAGACCCAGTACTTC. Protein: CASSFRASNQETQYF.

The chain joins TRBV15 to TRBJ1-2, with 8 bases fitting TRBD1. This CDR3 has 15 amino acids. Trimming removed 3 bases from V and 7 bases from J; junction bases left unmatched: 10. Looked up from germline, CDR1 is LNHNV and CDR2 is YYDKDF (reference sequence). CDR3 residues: CATSRYRGEPVGYTF. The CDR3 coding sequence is TGTGCCACCAGCAGGTACAGGGGGGAACCTGTTGGCTACACCTTC.

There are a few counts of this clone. As DNA, the CDR3 is TGTGCCAGCGTGGACAGGGTTTGGGGCTACACCTTC. This encodes CASVDRVWGYTF. This chain joins TRBV2 and TRBJ1-2; TRBD1 matches 8 bases. The CDR3 loop spans 12 amino acids. Germline V gene lookup returns CDR1 SNHLY and CDR2 FYNNEI. V gave up 8 bases and J gave up 8 bases; unmatched junction bases: 7.

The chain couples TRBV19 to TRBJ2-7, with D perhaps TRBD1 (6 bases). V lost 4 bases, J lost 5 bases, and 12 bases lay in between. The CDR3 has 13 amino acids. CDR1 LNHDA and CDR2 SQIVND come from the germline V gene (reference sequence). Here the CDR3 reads CASSNRASNEQYF. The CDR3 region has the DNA TGTGCCAGTAGTAACAGGGCTTCCAACGAGCAGTACTTC.

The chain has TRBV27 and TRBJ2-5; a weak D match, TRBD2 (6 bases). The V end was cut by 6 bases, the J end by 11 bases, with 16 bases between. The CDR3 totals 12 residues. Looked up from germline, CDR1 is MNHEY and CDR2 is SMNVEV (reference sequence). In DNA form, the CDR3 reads TGTGCCAGCAGCCCTAGTTTGGGGGGACAGTACTTC. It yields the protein CASSPSLGGQYF.

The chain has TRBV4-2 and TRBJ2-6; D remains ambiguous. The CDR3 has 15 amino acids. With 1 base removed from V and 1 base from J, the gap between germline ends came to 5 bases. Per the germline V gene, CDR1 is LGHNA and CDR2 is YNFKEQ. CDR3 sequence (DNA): TGTGCCAGCAGCCAAGTTCCGTCTGGGGCCAACGTCCTGACTTTC. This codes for CASSQVPSGANVLTF.

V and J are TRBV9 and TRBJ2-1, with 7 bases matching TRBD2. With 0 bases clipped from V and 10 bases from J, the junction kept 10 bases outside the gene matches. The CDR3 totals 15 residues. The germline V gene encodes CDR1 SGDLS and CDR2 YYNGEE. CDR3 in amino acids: CASSVGGRAHLEQFF. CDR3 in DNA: TGTGCCAGCAGCGTAGGAGGGAGGGCCCACTTAGAGCAGTTCTTC.

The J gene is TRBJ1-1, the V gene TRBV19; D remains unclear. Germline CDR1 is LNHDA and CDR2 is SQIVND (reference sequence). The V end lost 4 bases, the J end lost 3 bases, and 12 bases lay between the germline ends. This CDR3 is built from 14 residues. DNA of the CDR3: TGTGCCAGTAGTACCCGAGGTGGGGACACTGAAGCTTTCTTT. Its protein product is CASSTRGGDTEAFF.

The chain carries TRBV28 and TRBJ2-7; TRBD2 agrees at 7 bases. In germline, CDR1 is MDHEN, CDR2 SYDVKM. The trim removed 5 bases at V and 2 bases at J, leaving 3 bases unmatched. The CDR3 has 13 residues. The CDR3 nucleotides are TGTGCCAGCAGTGCGACTAGCACCTACGAGCAGTACTTC. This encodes CASSATSTYEQYF.

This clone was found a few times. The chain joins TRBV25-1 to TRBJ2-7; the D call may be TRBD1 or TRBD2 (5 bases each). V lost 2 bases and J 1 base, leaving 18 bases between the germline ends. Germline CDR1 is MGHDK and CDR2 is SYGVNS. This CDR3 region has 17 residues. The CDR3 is CASSEEPVGTESYEQYF. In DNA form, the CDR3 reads TGTGCCAGCAGTGAAGAACCCGTCGGGACCGAATCCTACGAGCAGTACTTC.

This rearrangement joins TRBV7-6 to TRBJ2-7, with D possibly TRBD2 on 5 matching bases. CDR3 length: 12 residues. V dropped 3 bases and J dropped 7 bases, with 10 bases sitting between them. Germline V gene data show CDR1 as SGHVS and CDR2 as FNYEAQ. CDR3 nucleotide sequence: TGTGCCAGCAGCTTTGGAGGAAGGGAGCAGTACTTC. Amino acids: CASSFGGREQYF.

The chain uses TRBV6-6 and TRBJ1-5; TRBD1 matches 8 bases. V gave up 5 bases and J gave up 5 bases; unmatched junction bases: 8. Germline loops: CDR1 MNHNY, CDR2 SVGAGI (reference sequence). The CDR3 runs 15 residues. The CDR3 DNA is TGTGCCAGCAGTCCGAACAGGGGGGGTCATCAGCCCCAGCATTTT. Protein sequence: CASSPNRGGHQPQHF.

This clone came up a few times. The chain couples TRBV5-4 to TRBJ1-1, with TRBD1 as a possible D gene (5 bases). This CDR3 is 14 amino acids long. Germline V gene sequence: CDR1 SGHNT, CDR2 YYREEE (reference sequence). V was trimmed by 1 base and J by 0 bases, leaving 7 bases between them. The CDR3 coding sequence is TGTGCCAGCAGCTTGAGAGGGGTGAACACTGAAGCTTTCTTT. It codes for CASSLRGVNTEAFF.

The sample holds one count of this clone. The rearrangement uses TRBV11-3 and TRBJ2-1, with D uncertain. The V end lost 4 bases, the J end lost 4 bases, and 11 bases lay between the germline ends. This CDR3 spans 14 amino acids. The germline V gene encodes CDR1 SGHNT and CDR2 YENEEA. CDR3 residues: CASSSAGGYNEQFF. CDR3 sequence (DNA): TGTGCCAGCAGCTCAGCTGGCGGTTACAATGAGCAGTTCTTC.

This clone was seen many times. The CDR3 loop is CASSIWSGGQDIQYF. The CDR3 region has the DNA TGTGCCAGTAGTATATGGAGTGGGGGTCAGGACATTCAGTACTTC. The chain is built from TRBV19 and TRBJ2-4; D possibly uses TRBD1 or TRBD2 (5 bases each). CDR1 is LNHDA and CDR2 is SQIVND in the germline V gene (reference sequence). This CDR3 has 15 amino acids. The V end was cut by 2 bases, the J end by 8 bases, with 16 bases between.

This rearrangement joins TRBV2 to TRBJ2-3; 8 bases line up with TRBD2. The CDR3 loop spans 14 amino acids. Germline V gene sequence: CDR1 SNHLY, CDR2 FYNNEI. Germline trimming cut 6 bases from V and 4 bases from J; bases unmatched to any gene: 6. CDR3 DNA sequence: TGTGCCAGCAGAGTAACGGGAGGGTCAGATACGCAGTATTTT. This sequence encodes CASRVTGGSDTQYF.